This T cell receptor beta chain was observed in a study of graft-versus-host responses after intestinal transplantation. The overall study: Isolated intestinal, liver-intestinal, or multivisceral transplants were what recipients had. Study-level results: GvH clonotypes were identified within recipient marrow, with a subset emerging first in ileum or blood. Circulating GvH clone levels at their peak were associated with HvG declines (early post-transplant). The presence of high graft-versus-host to host-versus-graft clonal ratios in allografts characterized patients with graft-donor T cell macrochimerism.

Remarks on this clone: Antigen unknown.

The protocol was immunoSEQ multiplex PCR, while the TCRdb copy is restricted to in-frame clones and leaves out a portion. The sample lists more than 20,000 clones, 75% to 90% occurring once. CDR1 is MNHEY, CDR2 SVGAGI, per germline. The trim removed 4 bases at V and 6 bases at J, leaving 5 bases unmatched. CDR3 size: 14 residues. This sample comprised PBMCs, obtained almost 29 days after intestinal transplant. This chain connects TRBV6-5 to TRBJ2-1; 8 nucleotides match TRBD2. The TCR originated in a human patient who received an intestinal transplant, so some T cells may come from the graft donor. The CDR3 loop is CASSLAGRGNEQFF. In DNA, the CDR3 is TGTGCCAGCAGTTTAGCGGGACGGGGCAATGAGCAGTTCTTC.